Listed below are T cell receptor beta chains from one sample, sequenced in a study of T-cell reconstitution after alpha-beta-depleted transplantation in children. MiXCR was run by TCRdb on the PCR reads, yielding one entry per CDR3 protein. The table lists over 150,000 distinct CDR3 sequences, approximately 10% of them singletons, with about 13% in the top ten. The sequencing used PBMCs, collected before TCRalphabeta/CD19-depleted stem cell transplant. Receptor source: a boy younger than 10 with acute myeloid leukemia, due to receive a stem cell transplant. Each CDR3 is given without its conserved first and last residue. The D gene is left open where the match is weak.

j_call,d_call,v_call,cdr3_aa
TRBJ2-1,TRBD2,TRBV6-1,ASSQRTSGGNEQF
TRBJ1-2,-,TRBV5-4,ASTRTGGDYGYT
TRBJ2-7,TRBD2,TRBV6-1,ASRMGGPENLEQY
TRBJ1-1,-,TRBV29-1,SGRQSLNTEAF
TRBJ2-2,-,TRBV9,ASSASMRVAGELF
TRBJ1-1,-,TRBV4-1,ASSQDEGSAF
TRBJ2-1,-,TRBV3-1,ASSRFWDRVPKVGGRGYNEQF
TRBJ2-1,-,TRBV5-5,ASSLTGQIYNEQF
TRBJ1-2,-,TRBV7-9,ASSLASGRDSGYGYT
TRBJ1-6,TRBD1,TRBV7-3,ASSLGTGGSPLH
TRBJ2-5,-,TRBV7-8,ASSPRRGAQETQY
TRBJ2-4,TRBD2,TRBV28,ASSPAGTSQNIQY
TRBJ2-4,TRBD2,TRBV12-3/TRBV12-4,ASVRSGLENIQY
TRBJ1-2,TRBD1,TRBV28,ASSPGQGPYGYT
TRBJ1-2,-,TRBV25-1,ASSGSGGYT
TRBJ2-2,-,TRBV4-1,ASSQWGVNGELF
TRBJ2-5,-,TRBV20-1,SAGVQRETQY
TRBJ2-1,-,TRBV14,ASSPGRNEQF
TRBJ1-2,-,TRBV5-1,ASSLMRSAPYGYT
TRBJ2-1,TRBD2,TRBV5-1,ASRAGLAGTYNEQF
TRBJ1-1,TRBD1,TRBV7-3,ASSLHGQGARENTEAF
TRBJ1-6,-,TRBV5-1,ASSFSPQESPLH
TRBJ2-5,-,TRBV3-1,ASSQDPFPKTQY
TRBJ1-1,-,TRBV12-5,ASGSFYLNTEAF
TRBJ1-1,TRBD1,TRBV9,ASSVGAGGNTEAF
TRBJ2-3,-,TRBV7-6,ASSLVPPEVAVTDTQY
TRBJ1-2,TRBD1,TRBV20-1,SAREGTVGYGYT
TRBJ1-2,TRBD1,TRBV6-5,ASSYSWTGGLYGYT
TRBJ1-1,TRBD1,TRBV20-1,SALTNTGVNTEAF
TRBJ2-2,TRBD2,TRBV7-3,ASSLGAGASTGELF
TRBJ2-5,TRBD2,TRBV7-8,ASSRSGGQETQY
TRBJ2-5,-,TRBV20-1,SARPIETQY
TRBJ2-7,-,TRBV20-1,SARGSAVYEQY
TRBJ2-1,TRBD2,TRBV20-1,SAQLAGSWNEQF
TRBJ2-6,-,TRBV7-3,ASSLTSFSGANVLT
TRBJ2-2,TRBD1,TRBV29-1,SVLGQGANGELF
TRBJ1-1,-,TRBV28,ASSFGYGYEAF
TRBJ2-1,TRBD1,TRBV11-2,ASRGRGNEQF
TRBJ2-1,-,TRBV6-2/TRBV6-3,ASSPLFGGLSYNEQF
TRBJ1-1,-,TRBV5-5,ASSLLEMNTEAF
TRBJ1-6,-,TRBV20-1,SARWVGNSPLH
TRBJ1-5,-,TRBV14,ASSRVGHYSNQPQH
TRBJ1-2,TRBD1,TRBV29-1,SVDLTGTGIFYGYT
TRBJ2-1,-,TRBV29-1,SVDRGNEQF
TRBJ1-1,-,TRBV7-2,ASSPRDWNTEAF
TRBJ1-2,-,TRBV3-1,ASSQEQGANYGYT
TRBJ2-1,-,TRBV7-2,ASSQGVNNEQF
TRBJ2-2,TRBD1,TRBV7-8,ASRRTGAGELF
TRBJ1-1,-,TRBV2,ASSGQSNTEAF
TRBJ2-1,TRBD2,TRBV9,ASSVGGLAGDYNEQF
TRBJ2-2,-,TRBV11-2,ASSLGRGTGPRSGELF
TRBJ2-2,TRBD1,TRBV9,ASSGRDRPLNTGELF
TRBJ1-4,TRBD1,TRBV28,ASSSGDREKLF
TRBJ2-3,TRBD1,TRBV2,ASSMDWTGSTDTQY